This TCR beta chain was identified in a study of T cells after yellow fever vaccination. Study-wide findings and caveats: In FACS-sorted repertoires, abundant clonotypes from the bulk population could appear as contaminants.

The CDR3 runs to 11 residues. Germline V lookup: CDR1 SGHVS, CDR2 FQNEAQ. The ends were cut back, 5 bases at V and 7 bases at J, with 6 bases in the middle. Comments on this clonotype: Its antigen is not identified.

TCRdb re-called the 5' RACE reads with MiXCR, one entry per CDR3 protein. The sample lists 300,000 or so distinct CDR3 sequences, roughly 13% seen once, with 0.4% to 0.55% in the top ten. Material: CD4+ T cells sorted from PBMCs, obtained 45 days after the yellow fever booster vaccination. This sequence joins TRBV7-8 and TRBJ2-4; D unresolved. The receptor comes from a man younger than 40 who received the YFV17D yellow fever vaccine. The CDR3 DNA reads as TGTGCCAGCAGCAGTTACAACATTCAGTACTTC. Protein: CASSSYNIQYF.